One sample yielded the 31 T cell receptor beta chains listed below, sequenced in a study of beta chain features in type 1 diabetes. General study findings and limits: The study found moderately but significantly shorter TCRB CDR3s in all four CD4+ subsets of Type 1 diabetes patients.

Expressed TCRB transcripts were sequenced because the entire RNA isolate underwent reverse transcription. This table comes from immunoSEQ multiplex PCR, and its TCRdb copy is limited to in-frame clones, with some not included. The data show roughly 300,000 clones, more than 13% seen once. No antigen has been assigned to these receptors. What was sequenced was naive CD4+ T cells from blood. The receptors were sampled from a man younger than 40 with type 1 diabetes.

The V and J genes are TRBV14 and TRBJ2-1; 9 nucleotides match TRBD2. This CDR3 comprises 15 residues. Germline values: CDR1 SGHDN, CDR2 FVKESK. V dropped 4 bases and J dropped 7; count of bases not matched to a gene: 8. DNA for the CDR3: TGTGCCAGCAGCCTGGGACTAGCCGTGGGAAATGAGCAGTTCTTC. Its translation: CASSLGLAVGNEQFF.

This clone showed up just a few times. V and J are TRBV14 and TRBJ2-5; D perhaps matches TRBD1 (5 bases). This CDR3 contains 16 residues. Per germline, CDR1 SGHDN and CDR2 FVKESK. V lost 1 base to trimming and J lost 5 bases, with 17 bases between them. Here the CDR3 reads CASSQGANRFRETQYF. The DNA of the CDR3 is TGTGCCAGCAGCCAAGGGGCCAACAGGTTCCGGGAGACCCAGTACTTC.

CDR3 nucleotides: TGTGCCAGCAGCCCCCCCGGCTCCTACGAGCAGTACTTC. Translating gives CASSPPGSYEQYF. The rearrangement links TRBV7-3 to TRBJ2-7; D call uncertain. The CDR3 is 13 amino acids. The V gene's germline CDR1 is SGHTA and CDR2 FQGTGA. V was clipped by 5 bases and J by 0 bases, with 8 bases between them.

CDR3 region: CASSLLKPGHSHEQFF. CDR3 nucleotide sequence: TGTGCCAGCAGTTTATTGAAGCCGGGACATAGTCATGAGCAGTTCTTC. V is TRBV28 and J is TRBJ2-1, with D possibly matching TRBD1 (6 bases). The germline gives CDR1 MDHEN, CDR2 SYDVKM. The CDR3 extends over 16 amino acids. The V gene lost 1 base and the J gene lost 8 bases, with 18 bases spanning the gap.

The chain links TRBV28 to TRBJ2-1, with D hard to call. The CDR3 is 15 amino acids. Trimming left V 4 bases short and J 4 bases short, with 14 bases between. CDR1 is MDHEN and CDR2 is SYDVKM in the germline V gene. The CDR3 sequence is CASSYNPPVYNEQFF. In DNA, the CDR3 is TGTGCCAGCAGTTATAATCCCCCCGTATACAATGAGCAGTTCTTC.

The chain is built from TRBV25-1 and TRBJ2-1; 8 nucleotides align to TRBD2. This CDR3 spans 13 amino acids. Germline assignment: CDR1 MGHDK and CDR2 SYGVNS. J lost 4 bases, V lost 6 bases, and 2 bases had no gene match. The CDR3 spells CASRGLVYNEQFF. The CDR3 coding sequence is TGTGCCAGCAGGGGACTAGTGTACAATGAGCAGTTCTTC. Full variable domain (rest looked up from reference TRBV25-1 and TRBJ2-1): EADIYQTPRYLVIGTGKKITLECSQTMGHDKMYWYQQDPGMELHLIHYSYGVNSTEKGDLSSESTVSRIRTEHFPLTLESARPSHTSQYLCASRGLVYNEQFFGPGTRLTVL.

This clone was found a few times. The chain carries TRBV5-4 and TRBJ2-2; D uncertain. Trimming removed 0 bases from V and 6 bases from J, with 6 bases in between. Germline assignment: CDR1 SGHNT and CDR2 YYREEE (reference sequence). The CDR3 has 13 residues. The CDR3 is CASSLVEPGELFF. The CDR3 DNA reads as TGTGCCAGCAGCTTGGTCGAGCCCGGGGAGCTGTTTTTT. Filled out from reference TRBV5-4 and TRBJ2-2, the complete variable domain reads ETGVTQSPTHLIKTRGQQVTLRCSSQSGHNTVSWYQQALGQGPQFIFQYYREEENGRGNFPPRFSGLQFPNYSSELNVNALELDDSALYLCASSLVEPGELFFGEGSRLTVL.

This clone turned up a few times. CDR3 sequence: CASSVDRERTQYF. The DNA for the CDR3 is TGTGCCAGCAGCGTAGACCGGGAAAGGACGCAGTATTTT. The J gene is TRBJ2-3, the V gene TRBV9; tentatively, D is TRBD2 (5 bases). Germline CDR1 SGDLS, CDR2 YYNGEE. The CDR3 covers 13 residues. V was pared by 0 bases and J by 9 bases, with 11 bases between.

This clone was picked up a small number of times. The gene calls are TRBV19 and TRBJ2-6; 7 nucleotides align to TRBD1. V shed 11 bases, J shed 0 bases, and the junction held 10 bases outside the gene matches. Germline loops: CDR1 LNHDA, CDR2 SQIVND (reference sequence). The CDR3 consists of 16 residues. CDR3 DNA: TGTGCCTCCAAAGACAGGGCTAGCTCTGGGGCCAACGTCCTGACTTTC. The encoded protein is CASKDRASSGANVLTF.

The V and J genes are TRBV6-6 and TRBJ2-6, with a tentative D call TRBD2 (5 bases). In germline, CDR1 is MNHNY, CDR2 SVGAGI (reference sequence). Trimming took off 10 bases at V and 2 bases at J, with 9 bases between the two ends. The CDR3 length is 13 residues. The CDR3, as DNA: TGTGCCACCCCCGGGGCTGGGGCCAACGTCCTGACTTTC. As protein: CATPGAGANVLTF.

A few counts support this clone. The V and J genes are TRBV2 and TRBJ2-4; TRBD1 agrees at 7 bases. Trimming at V came to 8 bases and at J to 2 bases, leaving 3 bases not matched to a gene. Germline CDR1 reads SNHLY; CDR2 reads FYNNEI. The CDR3 extends over 13 amino acids. The CDR3 spells CASLQGSKNIQYF. DNA for the CDR3: TGTGCCAGCTTACAGGGGTCCAAAAACATTCAGTACTTC. The full variable domain, with the rest looked up from reference TRBV2 and TRBJ2-4, is EPEVTQTPSHQVTQMGQEVILRCVPISNHLYFYWYRQILGQKVEFLVSFYNNEISEKSEIFDDQFSVERPDGSNFTLKIRSTKLEDSAMYFCASLQGSKNIQYFGAGTRLSVL.

This clone occurred a few times. The chain links TRBV30 to TRBJ2-5, with D perhaps matching TRBD1 (7 bases). This CDR3 has 12 amino acids. Germline-derived CDR1 and CDR2 are GTSNPN and SVGIG (reference sequence). DNA for the CDR3: TGTGCTGGACATAGCAGGGGGGCGACCCAGTACTTC. Protein product: CAGHSRGATQYF. The full variable domain, completed using reference TRBV30 and TRBJ2-5, is SQTIHQWPATLVQPVGSPLSLECTVEGTSNPNLYWYRQAAGRGLQLLFYSVGIGQISSEVPQNLSASRPQDRQFILSSKKLLLSDSGFYLCAGHSRGATQYFGPGTRLLVL.

The sample holds a few counts of this clone. V usage is TRBV2 and J usage is TRBJ1-1; D might be TRBD1 (5 bases). Trimming took 6 bases from V and 4 from J, leaving 18 bases between them. The CDR3 is made up of 15 amino acids. Germline loops: CDR1 SNHLY, CDR2 FYNNEI. This CDR3 is CASSSLQGSRTEAFF. The CDR3 DNA reads TGTGCCAGCAGCTCACTTCAGGGTTCTCGCACTGAAGCTTTCTTT. The full variable domain, completed using reference TRBV2 and TRBJ1-1, is EPEVTQTPSHQVTQMGQEVILRCVPISNHLYFYWYRQILGQKVEFLVSFYNNEISEKSEIFDDQFSVERPDGSNFTLKIRSTKLEDSAMYFCASSSLQGSRTEAFFGQGTRLTVV.

This clone has a handful of counts. V and J are TRBV6-6 and TRBJ2-7, with 9 positions matching TRBD1. The CDR3 runs to 15 residues. Germline V gene sequence: CDR1 MNHNY, CDR2 SVGAGI (reference sequence). V gave up 2 bases and J gave up 0 bases; unmatched junction bases: 2. CDR3 in amino acids: CASSYPDRGSYEQYF. CDR3 DNA sequence: TGTGCCAGCAGTTACCCGGACAGGGGCTCCTACGAGCAGTACTTC.

The chain links TRBV9 to TRBJ2-4; D might be TRBD2 (5 bases). The V gene's germline CDR1 is SGDLS and CDR2 YYNGEE. With 0 bases removed from V and 2 bases from J, the gap between germline ends came to 15 bases. The CDR3 is 17 amino acids. As DNA, the CDR3 is TGTGCCAGCAGCGTAGGGGAGACCCTCCCGCCCAAAAACATTCAGTACTTC. Translated: CASSVGETLPPKNIQYF.

The sample holds a few counts of this clone. The chain carries TRBV14 and TRBJ1-2, with 8 bases identical to TRBD1. This CDR3 has 13 amino acids. The V segment lost 4 bases and the J segment 5 bases; nucleotides outside the gene matches: 3. CDR1 and CDR2 from the germline V gene are SGHDN and FVKESK. The CDR3 sequence is CASSRQGPYGYTF. CDR3 sequence (DNA): TGTGCCAGCAGCCGACAGGGGCCTTATGGCTACACCTTC.

This chain joins TRBV11-3 and TRBJ2-4; 8 bases are shared with TRBD1. The CDR3 has 15 amino acids. V was clipped by 6 bases and J by 1 base; unmatched bases: 5. The V gene's germline CDR1 is SGHNT and CDR2 YENEEA. The CDR3 protein is CASSSGGDAKNIQYF. For the CDR3, the DNA is TGTGCCAGCAGTTCAGGGGGCGATGCCAAAAACATTCAGTACTTC.

The chain has TRBV5-1 and TRBJ2-3, with 12 bases fitting TRBD1. Germline lookup yields CDR1 SGHRS and CDR2 YFSETQ. The V segment lost 6 bases and the J segment 1 base; nucleotides outside the gene matches: 6. This CDR3 comprises 16 residues. For the CDR3, the DNA is TGCGCCAGCAACCCGGGACAGGGGGCCGGCACAGATACGCAGTATTTT. This encodes CASNPGQGAGTDTQYF.

V usage is TRBV7-2 and J usage is TRBJ1-1; no reliable D call. CDR3 size: 14 residues. In germline, CDR1 is SGHTA, CDR2 FQGNSA. With 8 bases removed from V and 4 bases from J, the gap between germline ends came to 17 bases. CDR3 protein: CASAGNVQATEAFF. The CDR3, as DNA: TGTGCCAGCGCGGGGAATGTCCAGGCCACTGAAGCTTTCTTT.

This clone was detected only once. This chain uses TRBV5-6 with TRBJ1-2, with TRBD1 matching over 12 bases. V was clipped by 4 bases and J by 1 base; unmatched bases: 14. Germline V gene lookup returns CDR1 SGHDT and CDR2 YYEEEE. There are 19 residues in the CDR3. The CDR3 reads CASSRGDRGRRAYNYGYTF. The CDR3 bases are TGTGCCAGCAGCCGCGGGGACAGGGGGCGCAGGGCATATAACTATGGCTACACCTTC. Filled out from reference TRBV5-6 and TRBJ1-2, the complete variable domain reads DAGVTQSPTHLIKTRGQQVTLRCSPKSGHDTVSWYQQALGQGPQFIFQYYEEEERQRGNFPDRFSGHQFPNYSSELNVNALLLGDSALYLCASSRGDRGRRAYNYGYTFGSGTRLTVV.

The chain uses TRBV28 and TRBJ2-7; 7 nucleotides match TRBD2. The CDR3 runs to 14 residues. The junction had 8 bases not matched to a gene; V was cut back by 6 bases and J by 3 bases. CDR1 and CDR2 (germline): MDHEN, SYDVKM. CDR3 amino acids: CASSLWGGRYEQYF. DNA of the CDR3: TGTGCCAGCAGCCTTTGGGGGGGACGCTACGAGCAGTACTTC.

This chain uses TRBV13 with TRBJ2-3; weak D call: TRBD1 (6 bases). CDR1 PRHDT and CDR2 FYEKMQ come from the germline V gene (reference sequence). The CDR3 runs to 15 residues. The germline V and J ends were trimmed by 4 bases and 4 bases, with 15 bases remaining between them. CDR3 nucleotide sequence: TGTGCCAGCAGCTATACAGGGTTCGGGGCAGATACGCAGTATTTT. It codes for CASSYTGFGADTQYF. Together with reference TRBV13 and TRBJ2-3, the CDR3 gives the full variable domain: AAGVIQSPRHLIKEKRETATLKCYPIPRHDTVYWYQQGPGQDPQFLISFYEKMQSDKGSIPDRFSAQQFSDYHSELNMSSLELGDSALYFCASSYTGFGADTQYFGPGTRLTVL.

This clone was counted between two and nine times. The chain employs TRBV10-3 and TRBJ1-1, with 9 bases fitting TRBD1. The CDR3 has 17 residues. Germline trimming cut 3 bases from V and 0 bases from J; bases unmatched to any gene: 8. Germline values: CDR1 ENHRY, CDR2 SYGVKD. The DNA of the CDR3 is TGTGCCATCAGTGAAACGGGACAGGGCGTAATGAACACTGAAGCTTTCTTT. Its translation is CAISETGQGVMNTEAFF.

V gene TRBV7-2 combines with J gene TRBJ1-2, with D hard to call. Germline-derived CDR1 and CDR2 are SGHTA and FQGNSA. The CDR3 is made up of 14 amino acids. V dropped 1 base and J dropped 4 bases, with 10 bases sitting between them. CDR3 loop: CASSLDPGVYGYTF. In DNA, the CDR3 is TGTGCCAGCAGCTTAGATCCGGGAGTCTATGGCTACACCTTC. Complete variable domain (other parts from reference TRBV7-2 and TRBJ1-2): GAGVSQSPSNKVTEKGKDVELRCDPISGHTALYWYRQSLGQGLEFLIYFQGNSAPDKSGLPSDRFSAERTGGSVSTLTIQRTQQEDSAVYLCASSLDPGVYGYTFGSGTRLTVV.

This clone was seen only a few times. The V call is TRBV7-2, the J call TRBJ2-1; 7 bases align to TRBD2. Germline V lookup: CDR1 SGHTA, CDR2 FQGNSA. The ends lost 4 bases at V and 2 bases at J; junction bases unmatched: 8. CDR3 length: 16 amino acids. The DNA for the CDR3 is TGTGCCAGCAGCTCAAGCGGGGTAGGGACCTACAATGAGCAGTTCTTC. Translated: CASSSSGVGTYNEQFF.

This clone has more than one count but fewer than ten. The rearrangement uses TRBV6-6 and TRBJ2-5; a weak D match, TRBD2 (6 bases). V shed 6 bases and J shed 5 bases, with 13 bases lying between them. Germline loops: CDR1 MNHNY, CDR2 SVGAGI (reference sequence). The CDR3 runs 13 residues. The CDR3 coding sequence is TGTGCCAGCAGAAGGCCGGGAGAGGAGACCCAGTACTTC. This gives the protein CASRRPGEETQYF.

The chain links TRBV20-1 to TRBJ2-1; D perhaps matches TRBD1 (6 bases). CDR3 size: 11 residues. The V gene's germline CDR1 is DFQATT and CDR2 SNEGSKA (reference sequence). Trimming cost V 3 bases and J 15 bases, with 15 bases left between them. CDR3 in amino acids: CSARGAAPGFF. In nucleotides, the CDR3 is TGCAGTGCTAGGGGGGCGGCCCCCGGGTTCTTC.

V and J are TRBV6-5 and TRBJ2-3; perhaps TRBD2 as D (6 bases). The CDR3 is 14 residues long. Germline V CDR1 and CDR2: MNHEY, SVGAGI. The V and J ends lost 6 bases and 3 bases respectively, with 13 bases between them. CDR3 protein: CASSPHLATDTQYF. CDR3 bases: TGTGCCAGCAGCCCGCACCTAGCGACAGATACGCAGTATTTT.

This sequence joins TRBV11-2 and TRBJ1-1, with D unclear. Trimming removed 4 bases from V and 1 base from J, with 7 bases in between. This CDR3 contains 13 residues. Germline V gene sequence: CDR1 SGHAT, CDR2 FQNNGV. For the CDR3, the DNA is TGTGCCAGCAGCTCCTCAGAGAACACTGAAGCTTTCTTT. Protein product: CASSSSENTEAFF. Using reference TRBV11-2 and TRBJ1-1 for the parts outside the CDR3, the full variable domain is EAGVAQSPRYKIIEKRQSVAFWCNPISGHATLYWYQQILGQGPKLLIQFQNNGVVDDSQLPKDRFSAERLKGVDSTLKIQPAKLEDSAVYLCASSSSENTEAFFGQGTRLTVV.

This chain links TRBV14 with TRBJ2-7; D gene uncertain. The germline gives CDR1 SGHDN, CDR2 FVKESK. Trimming took off 6 bases at V and 3 bases at J, with 15 bases between the two ends. There are 14 residues in the CDR3. The CDR3 region is CASSQLNRIYEQYF. CDR3 nucleotide sequence: TGTGCCAGCAGTCAACTAAACCGAATCTACGAGCAGTACTTC.

The gene calls are TRBV14 and TRBJ2-1; D remains unclear. CDR3 length: 12 amino acids. Germline V gene data show CDR1 as SGHDN and CDR2 as FVKESK. The germline V and J ends were trimmed by 1 base and 7 bases, with 5 bases remaining between them. In DNA, the CDR3 is TGTGCCAGCAGCCAAGCTTCGAATGAGCAGTTCTTC. Encoded protein: CASSQASNEQFF.